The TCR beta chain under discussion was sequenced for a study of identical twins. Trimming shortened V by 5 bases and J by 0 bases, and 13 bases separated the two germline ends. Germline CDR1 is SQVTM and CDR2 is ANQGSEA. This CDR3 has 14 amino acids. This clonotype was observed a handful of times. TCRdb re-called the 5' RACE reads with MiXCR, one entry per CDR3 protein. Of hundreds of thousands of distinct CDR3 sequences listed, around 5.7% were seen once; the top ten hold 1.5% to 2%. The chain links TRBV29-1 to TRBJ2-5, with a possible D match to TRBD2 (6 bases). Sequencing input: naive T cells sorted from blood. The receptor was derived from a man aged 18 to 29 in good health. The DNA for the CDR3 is TGCAGCGTTTCCGGGAGACTACACCAAGAGACCCAGTACTTC. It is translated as CSVSGRLHQETQYF.